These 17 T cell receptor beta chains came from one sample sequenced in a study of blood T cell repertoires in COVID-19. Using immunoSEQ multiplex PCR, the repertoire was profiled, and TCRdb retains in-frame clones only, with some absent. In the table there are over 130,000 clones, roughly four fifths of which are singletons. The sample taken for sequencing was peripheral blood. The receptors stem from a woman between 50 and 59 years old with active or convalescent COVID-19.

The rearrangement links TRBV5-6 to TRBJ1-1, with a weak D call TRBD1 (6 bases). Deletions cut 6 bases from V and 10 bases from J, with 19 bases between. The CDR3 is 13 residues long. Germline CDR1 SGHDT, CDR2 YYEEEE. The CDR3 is CASTRTANGGAFF. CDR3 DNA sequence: TGTGCCAGCACCAGGACAGCCAACGGCGGAGCTTTCTTT.

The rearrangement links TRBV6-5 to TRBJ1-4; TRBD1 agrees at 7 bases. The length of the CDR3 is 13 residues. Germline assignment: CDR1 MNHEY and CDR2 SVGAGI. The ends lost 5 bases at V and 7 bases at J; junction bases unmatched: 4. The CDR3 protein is CASSPRTGEKLFF. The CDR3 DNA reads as TGTGCCAGCAGTCCCCGGACAGGTGAAAAACTGTTTTTT.

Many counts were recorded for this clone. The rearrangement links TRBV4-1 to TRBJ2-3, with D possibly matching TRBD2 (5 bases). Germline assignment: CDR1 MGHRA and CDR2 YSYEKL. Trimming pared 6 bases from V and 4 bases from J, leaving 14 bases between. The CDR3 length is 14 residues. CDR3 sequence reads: CASRGEAYPDTQYF. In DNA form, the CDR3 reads TGCGCCAGCAGGGGAGAGGCCTACCCAGATACGCAGTATTTT.

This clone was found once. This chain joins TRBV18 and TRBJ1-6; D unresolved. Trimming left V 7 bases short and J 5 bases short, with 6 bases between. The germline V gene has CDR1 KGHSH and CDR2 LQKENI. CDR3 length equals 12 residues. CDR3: CASCGDNSPLHF. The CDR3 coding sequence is TGTGCCAGCTGCGGAGATAATTCACCCCTCCACTTT.

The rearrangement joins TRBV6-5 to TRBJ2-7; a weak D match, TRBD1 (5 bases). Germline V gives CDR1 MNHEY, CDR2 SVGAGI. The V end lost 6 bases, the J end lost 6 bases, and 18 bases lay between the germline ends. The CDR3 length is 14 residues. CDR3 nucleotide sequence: TGTGCCAGCAGCCCCCCGGCAGGGATGGCCGAGCAGTACTTC. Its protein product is CASSPPAGMAEQYF.

In DNA form, the CDR3 reads TGTGCCAGCAGCCAAGGAGCGGGTCCAGCCTACGAGCAGTACTTC. Protein sequence: CASSQGAGPAYEQYF. The chain recombines TRBV7-9 with TRBJ2-7; D is possibly TRBD2 (6 bases). Germline values: CDR1 SEHNR, CDR2 FQNEAQ (reference sequence). The CDR3 contains 15 residues. The V and J ends lost 5 bases and 2 bases respectively, with 16 bases between them.

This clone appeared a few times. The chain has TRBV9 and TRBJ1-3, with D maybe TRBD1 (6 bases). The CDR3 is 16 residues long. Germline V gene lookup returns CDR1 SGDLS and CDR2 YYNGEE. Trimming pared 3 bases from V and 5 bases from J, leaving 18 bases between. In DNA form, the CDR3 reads TGTGCCAGCAGCGAGGACAGTAGGAGCGGGAGAAACACCATATATTTT. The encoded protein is CASSEDSRSGRNTIYF.

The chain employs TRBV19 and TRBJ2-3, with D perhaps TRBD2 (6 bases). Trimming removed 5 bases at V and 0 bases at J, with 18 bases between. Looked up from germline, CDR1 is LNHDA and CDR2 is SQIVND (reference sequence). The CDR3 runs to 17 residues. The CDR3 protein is CASSPRGLLMSTDTQYF. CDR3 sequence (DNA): TGTGCCAGTAGTCCCCGGGGACTTCTAATGAGCACAGATACGCAGTATTTT.

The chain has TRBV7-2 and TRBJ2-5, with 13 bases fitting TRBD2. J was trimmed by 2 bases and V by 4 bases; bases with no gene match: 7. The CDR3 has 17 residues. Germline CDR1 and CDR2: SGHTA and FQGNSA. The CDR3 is CASSSWTSGGVQETQYF. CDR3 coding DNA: TGTGCCAGCAGCTCATGGACTAGCGGGGGTGTTCAAGAGACCCAGTACTTC.

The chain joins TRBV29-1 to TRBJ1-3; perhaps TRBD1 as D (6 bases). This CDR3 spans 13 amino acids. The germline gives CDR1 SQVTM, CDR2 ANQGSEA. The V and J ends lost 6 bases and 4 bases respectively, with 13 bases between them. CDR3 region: CSVSGVGGNTIYF. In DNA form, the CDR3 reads TGCAGCGTCTCAGGGGTAGGCGGAAACACCATATATTTT.

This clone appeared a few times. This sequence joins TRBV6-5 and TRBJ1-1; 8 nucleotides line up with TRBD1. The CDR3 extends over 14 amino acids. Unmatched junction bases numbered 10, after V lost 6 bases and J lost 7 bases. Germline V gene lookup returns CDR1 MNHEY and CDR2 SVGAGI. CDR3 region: CASRGDRGSGEAFF. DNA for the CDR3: TGTGCCAGCAGAGGAGACAGGGGATCTGGTGAAGCTTTCTTT.

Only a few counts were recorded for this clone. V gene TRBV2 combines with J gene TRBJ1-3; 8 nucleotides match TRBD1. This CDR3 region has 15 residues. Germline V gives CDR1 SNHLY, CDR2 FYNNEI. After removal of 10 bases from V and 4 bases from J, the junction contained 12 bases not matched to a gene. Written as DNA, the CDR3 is TGTGCCAATCAGCTTGACAGGGGTTCAGGAAACACCATATATTTT. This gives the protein CANQLDRGSGNTIYF.

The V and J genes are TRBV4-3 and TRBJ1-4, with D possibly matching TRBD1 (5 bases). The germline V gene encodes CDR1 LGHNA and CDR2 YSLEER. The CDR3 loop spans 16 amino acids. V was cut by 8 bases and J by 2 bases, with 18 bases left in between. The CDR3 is CASSQGNSGTNEKLFF. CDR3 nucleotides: TGCGCCAGCTCCCAGGGAAATTCTGGTACTAATGAAAAACTGTTTTTT.

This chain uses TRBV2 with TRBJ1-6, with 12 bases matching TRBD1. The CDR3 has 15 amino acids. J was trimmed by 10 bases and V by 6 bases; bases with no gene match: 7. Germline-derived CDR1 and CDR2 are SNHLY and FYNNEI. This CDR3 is CASRGTGGSESPLHF. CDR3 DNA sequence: TGTGCCAGCAGAGGGACAGGGGGCTCGGAATCACCCCTCCACTTT. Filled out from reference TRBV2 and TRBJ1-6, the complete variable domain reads EPEVTQTPSHQVTQMGQEVILRCVPISNHLYFYWYRQILGQKVEFLVSFYNNEISEKSEIFDDQFSVERPDGSNFTLKIRSTKLEDSAMYFCASRGTGGSESPLHFGNGTRLTVT.

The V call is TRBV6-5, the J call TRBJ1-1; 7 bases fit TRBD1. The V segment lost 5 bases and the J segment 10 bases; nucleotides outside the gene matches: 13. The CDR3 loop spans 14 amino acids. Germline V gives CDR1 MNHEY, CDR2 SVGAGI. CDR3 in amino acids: CASSTRQGVSGAFF. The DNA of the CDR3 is TGTGCCAGCAGTACGAGACAGGGAGTCTCGGGAGCTTTCTTT.

The CDR3 protein is CASTQGPPRDEQFF. DNA for the CDR3: TGCGCCAGCACACAGGGGCCCCCCCGGGATGAGCAGTTCTTC. The chain has TRBV10-2 and TRBJ2-1, with 7 bases identical to TRBD1. CDR3 length: 14 residues. V lost 7 bases and J lost 8; bases outside the gene matches: 11. Germline CDR1 reads WSHSY; CDR2 reads SAAADI.

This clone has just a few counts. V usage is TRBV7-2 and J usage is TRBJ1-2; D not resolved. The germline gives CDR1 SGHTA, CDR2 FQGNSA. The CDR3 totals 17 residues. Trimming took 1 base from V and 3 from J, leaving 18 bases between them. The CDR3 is CASSLESGTNRDYGYTF. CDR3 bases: TGTGCCAGCAGCTTAGAATCGGGAACCAATAGGGACTATGGCTACACCTTC.